The present T cell receptor (beta chain) was sequenced within a study of blood T cell repertoires in COVID-19. Study in general: The analysed material was cDNA or gDNA that came from T cells, B-cell-depleted T cells, or PBMCs.

In the original analysis: Reference gene primer amplification gave estimated nucleated cell counts. Sequencing used immunoSEQ multiplex PCR; TCRdb keeps in-frame clones, though not all of them. D and trimming were read from the DNA, whereas the V and J calls and clone size are those reported in that table. Of 350,000 or so clones listed, 90% are singletons. This CDR3 region has 17 residues. The germline V gene has CDR1 KGHSH and CDR2 LQKENI. The V segment lost 1 base and the J segment 2 bases; nucleotides outside the gene matches: 6. The material sequenced was peripheral blood. The chain combines TRBV18 with TRBJ2-3, with 10 bases that match TRBD2. The clonotype originates from a man aged 18-30 years with active or convalescent COVID-19. The DNA for the CDR3 is TGTGCCAGCTCACCACTATTAGCGGGGGGCCCCACAGATACGCAGTATTTT. Amino acids: CASSPLLAGGPTDTQYF.